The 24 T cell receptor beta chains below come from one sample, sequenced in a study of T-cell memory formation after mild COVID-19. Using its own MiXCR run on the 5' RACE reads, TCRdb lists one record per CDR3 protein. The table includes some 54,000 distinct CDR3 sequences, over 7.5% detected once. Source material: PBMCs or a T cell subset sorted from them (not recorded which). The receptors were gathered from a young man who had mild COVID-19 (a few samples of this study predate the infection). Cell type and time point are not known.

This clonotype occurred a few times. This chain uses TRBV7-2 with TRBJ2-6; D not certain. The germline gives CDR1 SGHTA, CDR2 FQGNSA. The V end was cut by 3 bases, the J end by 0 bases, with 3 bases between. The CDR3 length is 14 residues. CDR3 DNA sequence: TGTGCCAGCAGCTTGAACTCTGGGGCCAACGTCCTGACTTTC. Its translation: CASSLNSGANVLTF.

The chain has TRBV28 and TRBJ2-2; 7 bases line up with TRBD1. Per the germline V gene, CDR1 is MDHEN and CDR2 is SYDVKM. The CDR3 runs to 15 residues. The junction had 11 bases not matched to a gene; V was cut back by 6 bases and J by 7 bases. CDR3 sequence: CASSYDRVGSGELFF. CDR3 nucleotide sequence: TGTGCCAGCAGCTACGACAGGGTTGGGAGCGGGGAGCTGTTTTTT.

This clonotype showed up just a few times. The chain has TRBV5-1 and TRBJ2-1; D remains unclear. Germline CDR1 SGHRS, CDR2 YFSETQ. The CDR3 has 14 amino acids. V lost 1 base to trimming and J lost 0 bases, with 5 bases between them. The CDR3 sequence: CASSLPSSYNEQFF. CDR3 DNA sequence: TGCGCCAGCAGCTTGCCGAGCTCCTACAATGAGCAGTTCTTC.

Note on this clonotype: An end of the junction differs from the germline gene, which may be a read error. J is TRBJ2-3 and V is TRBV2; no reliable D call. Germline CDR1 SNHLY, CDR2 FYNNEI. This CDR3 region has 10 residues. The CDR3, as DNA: TGTGCCAGCAGGGAAGATACGCAGTATTTT. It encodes CASREDTQYF.

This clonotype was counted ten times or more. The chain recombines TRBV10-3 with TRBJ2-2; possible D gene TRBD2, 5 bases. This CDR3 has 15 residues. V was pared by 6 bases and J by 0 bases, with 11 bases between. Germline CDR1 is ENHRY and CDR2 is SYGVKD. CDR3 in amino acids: CAISPLLANTGELFF. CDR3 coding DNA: TGTGCCATCAGCCCTCTACTAGCGAACACCGGGGAGCTGTTTTTT.

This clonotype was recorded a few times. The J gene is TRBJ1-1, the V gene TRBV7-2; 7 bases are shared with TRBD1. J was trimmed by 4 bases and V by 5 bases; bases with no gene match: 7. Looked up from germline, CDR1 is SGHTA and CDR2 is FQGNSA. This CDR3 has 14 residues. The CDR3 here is CASSPRQGGTEAFF. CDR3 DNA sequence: TGTGCCAGCAGCCCAAGACAGGGTGGCACTGAAGCTTTCTTT.

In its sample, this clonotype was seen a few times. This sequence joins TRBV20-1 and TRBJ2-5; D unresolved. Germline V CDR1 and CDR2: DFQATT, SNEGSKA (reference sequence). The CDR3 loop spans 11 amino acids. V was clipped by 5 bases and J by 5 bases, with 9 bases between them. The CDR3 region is CSAWVWETQYF. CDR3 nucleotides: TGCAGTGCTTGGGTTTGGGAGACCCAGTACTTC.

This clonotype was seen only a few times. The CDR3 protein is CASSSAGLFGETQYF. The CDR3, as DNA: TGTGCCAGCAGCTCCGCCGGACTATTTGGGGAGACCCAGTACTTC. This chain joins TRBV7-3 and TRBJ2-5, with D maybe TRBD2 (6 bases). The CDR3 runs 15 residues. Germline assignment: CDR1 SGHTA and CDR2 FQGTGA. Trimming shortened V by 4 bases and J by 5 bases, and 17 bases separated the two germline ends.

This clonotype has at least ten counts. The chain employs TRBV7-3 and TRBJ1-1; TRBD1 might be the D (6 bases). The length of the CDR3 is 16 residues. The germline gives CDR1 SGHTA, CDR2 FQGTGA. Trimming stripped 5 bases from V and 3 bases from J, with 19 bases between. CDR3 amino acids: CASSLSGGTRDTEAFF. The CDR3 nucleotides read TGTGCCAGCAGCCTCTCGGGGGGCACAAGGGACACTGAAGCTTTCTTT.

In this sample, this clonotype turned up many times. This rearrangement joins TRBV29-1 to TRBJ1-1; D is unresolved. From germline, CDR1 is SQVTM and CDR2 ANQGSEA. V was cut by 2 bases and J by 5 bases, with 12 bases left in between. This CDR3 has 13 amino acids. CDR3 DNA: TGCAGCGTTGAACCGCTCCAAGTTACTGAAGCTTTCTTT. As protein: CSVEPLQVTEAFF. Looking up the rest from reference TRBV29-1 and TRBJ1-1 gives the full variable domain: SAVISQKPSRDICQRGTSLTIQCQVDSQVTMMFWYRQQPGQSLTLIATANQGSEATYESGFVIDKFPISRPNLTFSTLTVSNMSPEDSSIYLCSVEPLQVTEAFFGQGTRLTVV.

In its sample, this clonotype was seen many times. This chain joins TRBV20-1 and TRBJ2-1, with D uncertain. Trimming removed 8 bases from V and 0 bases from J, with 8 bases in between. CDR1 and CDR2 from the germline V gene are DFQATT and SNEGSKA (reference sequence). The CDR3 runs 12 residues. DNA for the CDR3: TGCAGTTGTTCAAGCTCCTACAATGAGCAGTTCTTC. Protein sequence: CSCSSSYNEQFF.

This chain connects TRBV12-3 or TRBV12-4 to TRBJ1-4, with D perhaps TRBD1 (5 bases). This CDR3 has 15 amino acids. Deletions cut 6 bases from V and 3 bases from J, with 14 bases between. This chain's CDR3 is CASRSQGRANEKLFF. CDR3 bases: TGTGCCAGCAGATCCCAGGGAAGAGCTAATGAAAAACTGTTTTTT.

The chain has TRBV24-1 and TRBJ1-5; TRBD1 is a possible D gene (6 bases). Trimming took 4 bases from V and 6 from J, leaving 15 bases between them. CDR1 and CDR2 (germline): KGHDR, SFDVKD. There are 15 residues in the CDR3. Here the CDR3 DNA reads TGTGCCACCAGTGACCCCAACAGGGACGGTCAGCCCCAGCATTTT. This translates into CATSDPNRDGQPQHF.

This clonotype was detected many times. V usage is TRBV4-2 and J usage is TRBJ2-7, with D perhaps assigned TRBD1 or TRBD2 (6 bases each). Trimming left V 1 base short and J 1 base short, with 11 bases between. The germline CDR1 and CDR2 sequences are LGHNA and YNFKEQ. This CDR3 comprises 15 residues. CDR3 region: CASSQVWGASYEQYF. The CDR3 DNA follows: TGTGCCAGCAGCCAAGTTTGGGGGGCATCCTACGAGCAGTACTTC.

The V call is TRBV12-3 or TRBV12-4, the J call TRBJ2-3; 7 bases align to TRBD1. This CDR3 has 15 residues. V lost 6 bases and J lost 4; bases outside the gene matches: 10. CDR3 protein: CASSPRDRVSDTQYF. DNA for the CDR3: TGTGCCAGCAGCCCCCGGGACAGAGTCTCAGATACGCAGTATTTT.

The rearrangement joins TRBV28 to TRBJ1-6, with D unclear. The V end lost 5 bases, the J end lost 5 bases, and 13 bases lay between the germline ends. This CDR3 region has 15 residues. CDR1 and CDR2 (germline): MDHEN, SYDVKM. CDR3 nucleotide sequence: TGTGCCAGCAGTGGGTCAAGGGCCGATAATTCACCCCTCCACTTT. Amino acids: CASSGSRADNSPLHF. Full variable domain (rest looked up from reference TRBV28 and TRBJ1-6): DVKVTQSSRYLVKRTGEKVFLECVQDMDHENMFWYRQDPGLGLRLIYFSYDVKMKEKGDIPEGYSVSREKKERFSLILESASTNQTSMYLCASSGSRADNSPLHFGNGTRLTVT.

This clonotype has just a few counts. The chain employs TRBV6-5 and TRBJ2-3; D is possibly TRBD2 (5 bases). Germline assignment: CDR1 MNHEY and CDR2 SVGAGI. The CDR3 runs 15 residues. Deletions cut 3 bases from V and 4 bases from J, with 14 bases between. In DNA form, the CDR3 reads TGTGCCAGCAGTTATCATGGGGTACTAGCAGATACGCAGTATTTT. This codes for CASSYHGVLADTQYF.

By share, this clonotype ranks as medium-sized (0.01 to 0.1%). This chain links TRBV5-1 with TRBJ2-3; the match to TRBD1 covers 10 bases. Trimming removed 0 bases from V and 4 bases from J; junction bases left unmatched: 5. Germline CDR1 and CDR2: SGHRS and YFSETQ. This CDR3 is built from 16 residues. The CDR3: CASSLEGTGEADTQYF. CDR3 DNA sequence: TGCGCCAGCAGCTTGGAAGGGACAGGGGAGGCAGATACGCAGTATTTT.

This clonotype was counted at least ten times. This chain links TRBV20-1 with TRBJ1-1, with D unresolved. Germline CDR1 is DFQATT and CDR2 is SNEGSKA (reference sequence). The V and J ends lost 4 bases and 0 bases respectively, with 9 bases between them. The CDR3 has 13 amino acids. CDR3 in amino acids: CSAMVAMNTEAFF. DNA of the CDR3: TGCAGTGCTATGGTGGCCATGAACACTGAAGCTTTCTTT.

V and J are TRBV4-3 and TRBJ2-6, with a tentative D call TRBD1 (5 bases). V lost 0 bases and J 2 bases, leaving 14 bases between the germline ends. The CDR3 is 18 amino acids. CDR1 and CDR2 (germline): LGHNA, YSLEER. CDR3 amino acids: CASSQERYQGTGANVLTF. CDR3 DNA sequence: TGCGCCAGCAGCCAAGAAAGATACCAGGGAACTGGGGCCAACGTCCTGACTTTC.

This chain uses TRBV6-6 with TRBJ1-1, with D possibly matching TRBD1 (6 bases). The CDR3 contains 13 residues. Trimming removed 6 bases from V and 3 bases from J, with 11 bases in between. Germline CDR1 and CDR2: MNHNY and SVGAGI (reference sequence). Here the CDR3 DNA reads TGTGCCAGCAGGCAGGGGTCCTACACTGAAGCTTTCTTT. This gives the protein CASRQGSYTEAFF.

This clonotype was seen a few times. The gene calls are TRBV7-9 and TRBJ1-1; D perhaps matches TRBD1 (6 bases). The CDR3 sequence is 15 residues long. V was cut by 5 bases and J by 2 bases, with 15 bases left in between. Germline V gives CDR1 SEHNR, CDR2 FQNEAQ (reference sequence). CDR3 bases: TGTGCCAGCAGCCCAAGTGGACAGCTTAACACTGAAGCTTTCTTT. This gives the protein CASSPSGQLNTEAFF.

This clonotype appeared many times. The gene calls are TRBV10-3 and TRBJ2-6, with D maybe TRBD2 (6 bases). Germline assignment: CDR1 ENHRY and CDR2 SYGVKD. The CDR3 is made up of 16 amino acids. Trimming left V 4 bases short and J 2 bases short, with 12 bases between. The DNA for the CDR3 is TGTGCCATCAGTGGAACAGGAGGGGCTGGGGCCAACGTCCTGACTTTC. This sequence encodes CAISGTGGAGANVLTF.

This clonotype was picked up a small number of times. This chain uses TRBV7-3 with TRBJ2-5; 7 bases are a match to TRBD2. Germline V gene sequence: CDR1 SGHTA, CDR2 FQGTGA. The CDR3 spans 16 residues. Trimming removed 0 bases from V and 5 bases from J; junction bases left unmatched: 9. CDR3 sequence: CASSLTGGSSRETQYF. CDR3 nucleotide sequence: TGTGCCAGCAGCTTAACCGGGGGGAGTTCTCGGGAGACCCAGTACTTC.